The TCR beta chain under discussion was sequenced for a study of blood T cell repertoires in COVID-19. Each recovered donor of Cohort 3 presented with two negative PCRs, clearance, or symptom resolution. The J segment lost 7 bases and the V segment lost 3 bases, leaving 8 bases of the junction unmatched. Looked up from germline, CDR1 is SGDLS and CDR2 is YYNGEE. CDR3 length: 15 amino acids. Some clones are missing from TCRdb's copy, which holds only in-frame ones; the method was immunoSEQ multiplex PCR. The repertoire holds 200,000 to 250,000 clones, with 86% as singletons. V and J are TRBV9 and TRBJ2-4, with TRBD1 matching over 9 bases. The sequence derives from a woman in her 50s who had recovered from COVID-19. Sequenced material: PBMCs or T cells enriched from blood (not recorded which). CDR3 protein: CASSGGQGVANIQYF. CDR3 DNA: TGTGCCAGCAGCGGGGGACAGGGAGTAGCGAACATTCAGTACTTC.